Following are 32 T cell receptor beta chains from one sample sequenced in a study of shared clonotypes between healthy human individuals. Sequencing was performed with immunoSEQ multiplex PCR; in TCRdb, only in-frame clones are kept and a portion is missing. Here the sample spans roughly 2.5 million clones, just over 90% being singletons. Sequencing was carried out using naive CD4+ T cells sorted from blood. Subset defined: CD45RA+ positively selected. The receptors were sampled from a man between 18 and 29 years old in good health.

The chain links TRBV27 to TRBJ2-2, with D perhaps assigned TRBD1 or TRBD2 (6 bases each). CDR1 is MNHEY and CDR2 is SMNVEV in the germline V gene (reference sequence). Trimming removed 5 bases at V and 6 bases at J, with 19 bases between. The length of the CDR3 is 16 residues. Here the CDR3 DNA reads TGTGCCAGCAGTGGGCGCGGGACAAGAGGCCCCGGGGAGCTGTTTTTT. Residues: CASSGRGTRGPGELFF.

V is TRBV7-3 and J is TRBJ1-2; D is unclear. There are 15 residues in the CDR3. Germline V gene sequence: CDR1 SGHTA, CDR2 FQGTGA. Deletions cut 5 bases from V and 0 bases from J, with 13 bases between. CDR3 region: CASSARFGPNYGYTF. CDR3 bases: TGTGCCAGCAGCGCCCGCTTTGGTCCTAACTATGGCTACACCTTC. Looking up the rest from reference TRBV7-3 and TRBJ1-2 gives the full variable domain: GAGVSQTPSNKVTEKGKYVELRCDPISGHTALYWYRQSLGQGPEFLIYFQGTGAADDSGLPNDRFFAVRPEGSVSTLKIQRTERGDSAVYLCASSARFGPNYGYTFGSGTRLTVV.

This chain joins TRBV19 and TRBJ1-1; tentative D call: TRBD1 (6 bases). The CDR3 has 14 amino acids. Per the germline V gene, CDR1 is LNHDA and CDR2 is SQIVND (reference sequence). V shed 7 bases and J shed 5 bases, with 17 bases lying between them. The CDR3 reads CASKKQGKVTEAFF. The CDR3, as DNA: TGTGCCAGTAAAAAACAGGGTAAAGTAACTGAAGCTTTCTTT.

The chain carries TRBV19 and TRBJ1-5; perhaps TRBD1 as D (6 bases). The CDR3 is 14 residues long. Trimming removed 4 bases from V and 5 bases from J, with 12 bases in between. Germline lookup yields CDR1 LNHDA and CDR2 SQIVND (reference sequence). The CDR3 spells CASSTWDIYQPQHF. CDR3 nucleotides: TGTGCCAGTAGTACGTGGGACATTTATCAGCCCCAGCATTTT.

This chain joins TRBV6-6 and TRBJ1-1; 9 bases agree with TRBD1. The V segment lost 5 bases and the J segment 2 bases; nucleotides outside the gene matches: 3. The CDR3 runs to 14 residues. Germline assignment: CDR1 MNHNY and CDR2 SVGAGI (reference sequence). The CDR3 here is CASSQGQGNTEAFF. CDR3 bases: TGTGCCAGCAGTCAGGGACAGGGAAACACTGAAGCTTTCTTT.

V is TRBV10-3 and J is TRBJ2-2, with TRBD2 matching 9 bases. Germline V gives CDR1 ENHRY, CDR2 SYGVKD. The V and J ends lost 0 bases and 6 bases, in that order; junction bases with no gene match: 5. The CDR3 is 16 amino acids. Here the CDR3 reads CAISESGGRAPGELFF. The CDR3 DNA reads as TGTGCCATCAGTGAGTCTGGCGGGAGGGCCCCCGGGGAGCTGTTTTTT.

V usage is TRBV18 and J usage is TRBJ2-7, with 7 bases that match TRBD2. Germline-derived CDR1 and CDR2 are KGHSH and LQKENI. V was clipped by 5 bases and J by 6 bases; unmatched bases: 10. The CDR3 runs to 14 residues. CDR3 loop: CASSDSRGRVEQYF. The CDR3 DNA is TGTGCCAGCTCAGATTCGCGGGGGAGAGTCGAGCAGTACTTC.

This chain joins TRBV7-6 and TRBJ2-5; 11 nucleotides align to TRBD1. Unmatched junction bases numbered 8, after V lost 11 bases and J lost 3 bases. The CDR3 totals 14 residues. In germline, CDR1 is SGHVS, CDR2 FNYEAQ. CDR3 nucleotides: TGTGCCGCTCAGAAGGGACAGGGGGAAGAGACCCAGTACTTC. Translating gives CAAQKGQGEETQYF. The full variable domain, completed using reference TRBV7-6 and TRBJ2-5, is GAGVSQSPRYKVTKRGQDVALRCDPISGHVSLYWYRQALGQGPEFLTYFNYEAQQDKSGLPNDRFSAERPEGSISTLTIQRTEQRDSAMYRCAAQKGQGEETQYFGPGTRLLVL.

This chain's CDR3 is CATGVRTGWNTEAFF. For the CDR3, the DNA is TGTGCCACCGGAGTACGGACAGGTTGGAACACTGAAGCTTTCTTT. The chain uses TRBV15 and TRBJ1-1; 7 positions agree with TRBD1. Germline CDR1 reads LNHNV; CDR2 reads YYDKDF (reference sequence). The CDR3 totals 15 residues. The V segment lost 8 bases and the J segment 1 base; nucleotides outside the gene matches: 10.

Regarding this clone: Other nucleotide sequences in the sample specify the same CDR3. The DNA of the CDR3 is TGTGCCAGCAGCTTGGGACGAAACACCGGGGAGCTGTTTTTT. Translated, it gives CASSLGRNTGELFF. The chain recombines TRBV5-4 with TRBJ2-2; D is unresolved. The CDR3 is 14 residues long. V was shortened by 0 bases and J by 2 bases, with 5 bases between the two germline ends. CDR1 and CDR2 from the germline V gene are SGHNT and YYREEE (reference sequence).

The chain joins TRBV19 to TRBJ2-3, with 10 bases that match TRBD2. V was clipped by 10 bases and J by 5 bases; unmatched bases: 9. This CDR3 has 14 residues. Looked up from germline, CDR1 is LNHDA and CDR2 is SQIVND (reference sequence). The CDR3 loop reads CATGSGRAGDTQYF. CDR3 coding DNA: TGTGCCACGGGAAGCGGGAGGGCCGGAGATACGCAGTATTTT. The complete variable domain, with remaining parts taken from reference TRBV19 and TRBJ2-3, reads DGGITQSPKYLFRKEGQNVTLSCEQNLNHDAMYWYRQDPGQGLRLIYYSQIVNDFQKGDIAEGYSVSREKKESFPLTVTSAQKNPTAFYLCATGSGRAGDTQYFGPGTRLTVL.

The J gene is TRBJ2-5, the V gene TRBV5-4; 10 bases are shared with TRBD2. V was clipped by 0 bases and J by 5 bases; unmatched bases: 4. The CDR3 loop spans 15 amino acids. Germline loops: CDR1 SGHNT, CDR2 YYREEE (reference sequence). The CDR3 loop is CASSLASGGGETQYF. Here the CDR3 DNA reads TGTGCCAGCAGCTTGGCTAGCGGGGGAGGGGAGACCCAGTACTTC. Using reference TRBV5-4 and TRBJ2-5 for the parts outside the CDR3, the full variable domain is ETGVTQSPTHLIKTRGQQVTLRCSSQSGHNTVSWYQQALGQGPQFIFQYYREEENGRGNFPPRFSGLQFPNYSSELNVNALELDDSALYLCASSLASGGGETQYFGPGTRLLVL.

The rearrangement joins TRBV27 to TRBJ1-5; 7 nucleotides line up with TRBD1. Germline V gene sequence: CDR1 MNHEY, CDR2 SMNVEV (reference sequence). The CDR3 is 16 amino acids. The J segment lost 0 bases and the V segment lost 2 bases, leaving 4 bases of the junction unmatched. For the CDR3, the DNA is TGTGCCAGCAGTTTACAGGGACAGCTTAGCAATCAGCCCCAGCATTTT. This gives the protein CASSLQGQLSNQPQHF.

J is TRBJ2-7 and V is TRBV6-1; maybe TRBD1 (5 bases). V lost 6 bases, J lost 7 bases, and 19 bases lay in between. This CDR3 has 14 residues. The germline V gene encodes CDR1 MNHNS and CDR2 SASEGT. The CDR3 DNA sequence: TGTGCCAGCAGGCGCAGGGAACCATACCTGGAGCAGTACTTC. Translation: CASRRREPYLEQYF.

This chain joins TRBV7-9 and TRBJ1-2; D is unresolved. Germline V gene data show CDR1 as SEHNR and CDR2 as FQNEAQ (reference sequence). The ends were cut back, 3 bases at V and 6 bases at J, with 14 bases in the middle. The CDR3 extends over 14 amino acids. Here the CDR3 reads CASSLIRTADGYTF. In DNA, the CDR3 is TGTGCCAGCAGCTTGATTCGAACAGCAGATGGCTACACCTTC.

The chain uses TRBV28 and TRBJ1-5; D might be TRBD1 (6 bases). CDR3 length: 15 residues. Germline assignment: CDR1 MDHEN and CDR2 SYDVKM. Trimming took off 6 bases at V and 10 bases at J, with 22 bases between the two ends. CDR3 loop: CASRRMGGAYPPQHF. The CDR3 DNA reads as TGTGCCAGCAGGAGAATGGGGGGCGCTTACCCCCCCCAGCATTTT. The variable domain in full, completed from reference TRBV28 and TRBJ1-5, reads DVKVTQSSRYLVKRTGEKVFLECVQDMDHENMFWYRQDPGLGLRLIYFSYDVKMKEKGDIPEGYSVSREKKERFSLILESASTNQTSMYLCASRRMGGAYPPQHFGDGTRLSIL.

V and J are TRBV10-3 and TRBJ1-2; D possibly corresponds to TRBD1 (6 bases). The CDR3 spans 15 residues. Between the trimmed V and J ends, which lost 2 bases and 4 bases, there was a span of 14 bases. Germline assignment: CDR1 ENHRY and CDR2 SYGVKD. This CDR3 is CAISEPSDRSYGYTF. The CDR3, as DNA: TGTGCCATCAGTGAGCCATCAGACAGGAGCTATGGCTACACCTTC.

The chain links TRBV7-6 to TRBJ1-1; TRBD1 agrees at 9 bases. The CDR3 sequence is 15 residues long. CDR1 is SGHVS and CDR2 is FNYEAQ in the germline V gene. Trimming removed 5 bases from V and 2 bases from J; junction bases left unmatched: 6. In DNA, the CDR3 is TGTGCCAGCAGCCCAAGGACAGGGGCAAACACTGAAGCTTTCTTT. Amino acid sequence: CASSPRTGANTEAFF.

The chain couples TRBV30 to TRBJ1-2; no clear D. This CDR3 has 14 residues. Deletions cut 4 bases from V and 8 bases from J, with 20 bases between. Germline V CDR1 and CDR2: GTSNPN, SVGIG (reference sequence). CDR3 region: CAWIQRATPRGYTF. The CDR3, as DNA: TGTGCCTGGATTCAGAGAGCCACCCCTCGAGGCTACACCTTC.

This clone was picked up one time. The chain is built from TRBV6-1 and TRBJ1-4, with D hard to call. The CDR3 contains 14 residues. V lost 6 bases to trimming and J lost 8 bases, with 16 bases between them. CDR1 and CDR2 from the germline V gene are MNHNS and SASEGT. For the CDR3, the DNA is TGTGCCAGCAGGCTCACCCGGGTCGAGGAAAAACTGTTTTTT. Translated, it gives CASRLTRVEEKLFF.

Here the CDR3 DNA reads TGTGCCAGCAGTGAAGGGACAGGTCTTTATGGCTACACCTTC. Protein product: CASSEGTGLYGYTF. The chain is built from TRBV2 and TRBJ1-2; 7 nucleotides line up with TRBD1. The germline CDR1 and CDR2 sequences are SNHLY and FYNNEI. The CDR3 contains 14 residues. Trimming removed 1 base from V and 5 bases from J; junction bases left unmatched: 4. Full variable domain (missing parts from reference TRBV2 and TRBJ1-2): EPEVTQTPSHQVTQMGQEVILRCVPISNHLYFYWYRQILGQKVEFLVSFYNNEISEKSEIFDDQFSVERPDGSNFTLKIRSTKLEDSAMYFCASSEGTGLYGYTFGSGTRLTVV.

The CDR3 loop is CASSSGANTGELFF. CDR3 coding DNA: TGTGCCAGTAGTAGCGGGGCGAACACCGGGGAGCTGTTTTTT. J is TRBJ2-2 and V is TRBV19; D possibly corresponds to TRBD2 (6 bases). The V end lost 4 bases, the J end lost 0 bases, and 6 bases lay between the germline ends. The CDR3 totals 14 residues. Germline CDR1 is LNHDA and CDR2 is SQIVND (reference sequence).

This chain uses TRBV5-6 with TRBJ2-1, with unresolved D. CDR3 length equals 13 residues. V lost 0 bases to trimming and J lost 7 bases, with 8 bases between them. Germline CDR1 is SGHDT and CDR2 is YYEEEE. This chain's CDR3 is CASSLDPGNEQFF. In DNA form, the CDR3 reads TGTGCCAGCAGCTTGGACCCGGGTAATGAGCAGTTCTTC.

This chain uses TRBV6-5 with TRBJ1-2; D uncertain. CDR1 is MNHEY and CDR2 is SVGAGI in the germline V gene. Trimming removed 2 bases from V and 7 bases from J, with 17 bases in between. This CDR3 has 15 residues. The chain's CDR3 is CASSYGGAEVGGYTF. The DNA for the CDR3 is TGTGCCAGCAGTTACGGCGGAGCTGAGGTTGGTGGCTACACCTTC.

This chain links TRBV18 with TRBJ1-2; no firm D call. The CDR3 spans 13 residues. V gave up 6 bases and J gave up 8 bases, with 16 bases separating them. Germline V gene lookup returns CDR1 KGHSH and CDR2 LQKENI. The CDR3 nucleotides are TGTGCCAGCTCTTTTCTGCGGGGTGAGGGCTACACCTTC. It is translated as CASSFLRGEGYTF.

This chain uses TRBV5-1 with TRBJ2-3, with TRBD2 matching 9 bases. Germline CDR1 and CDR2: SGHRS and YFSETQ. The junction had 9 bases not matched to a gene; V was cut back by 2 bases and J by 2 bases. The CDR3 extends over 17 amino acids. The CDR3, as DNA: TGCGCCAGCAGCTTACTATCAGCGGGGGGTCTCACAGATACGCAGTATTTT. It specifies CASSLLSAGGLTDTQYF.

The V and J genes are TRBV4-2 and TRBJ2-1, with TRBD2 matching 7 bases. CDR3 length: 16 amino acids. The V gene end was trimmed by 1 base and the J gene end by 6 bases; junction bases not matched to a gene: 9. CDR1 and CDR2 from the germline V gene are LGHNA and YNFKEQ. The CDR3 loop is CASSQAGRAYGNEQFF. The CDR3, as DNA: TGTGCCAGCAGCCAAGCAGGGAGGGCCTACGGCAATGAGCAGTTCTTC.

CDR3 sequence reads: CASSEQGISGELFF. The CDR3 DNA reads as TGTGCCAGCAGTGAACAGGGGATATCAGGGGAGCTGTTTTTT. The chain links TRBV2 to TRBJ2-2, with a tentative D call TRBD1 (6 bases). Per germline, CDR1 SNHLY and CDR2 FYNNEI. V lost 2 bases to trimming and J lost 8 bases, with 12 bases between them. The CDR3 sequence is 14 residues long.

This chain connects TRBV15 to TRBJ2-2; D call uncertain. CDR3 size: 14 residues. Germline V gives CDR1 LNHNV, CDR2 YYDKDF (reference sequence). V lost 2 bases and J 3 bases, leaving 7 bases between the germline ends. CDR3 residues: CATSRNSHTGELFF. DNA of the CDR3: TGTGCCACCAGCAGAAACAGCCACACCGGGGAGCTGTTTTTT.

The J gene is TRBJ2-3, the V gene TRBV15; D remains unclear. This CDR3 is built from 18 residues. Germline values: CDR1 LNHNV, CDR2 YYDKDF (reference sequence). V gave up 2 bases and J gave up 3 bases, with 21 bases separating them. CDR3: CATSRRPRSGGVTDTQYF. DNA for the CDR3: TGTGCCACCAGCAGAAGACCGAGGTCGGGTGGCGTAACAGATACGCAGTATTTT. Using reference TRBV15 and TRBJ2-3 for the parts outside the CDR3, the full variable domain is DAMVIQNPRYQVTQFGKPVTLSCSQTLNHNVMYWYQQKSSQAPKLLFHYYDKDFNNEADTPDNFQSRRPNTSFCFLDIRSPGLGDTAMYLCATSRRPRSGGVTDTQYFGPGTRLTVL.

V gene TRBV10-3 combines with J gene TRBJ2-5; 8 bases agree with TRBD2. Germline V gene lookup returns CDR1 ENHRY and CDR2 SYGVKD. V trimming: 4 bases; J trimming: 2 bases; junction bases outside the gene matches: 9. The length of the CDR3 is 16 residues. The CDR3 loop is CAISGVSGGPQETQYF. CDR3 in DNA: TGTGCCATCAGTGGGGTGAGCGGGGGCCCTCAAGAGACCCAGTACTTC.

About this clone itself: Distinct nucleotide sequences in the sample also encode this CDR3. The chain is built from TRBV6-5 and TRBJ2-6, with TRBD1 identical over 7 bases. The CDR3 runs to 15 residues. Germline CDR1 reads MNHEY; CDR2 reads SVGAGI. V shed 5 bases and J 0 bases; nucleotides not matched to a gene: 1. CDR3 region: CASSPGGSGANVLTF. CDR3 nucleotides: TGTGCCAGCAGTCCAGGGGGCTCTGGGGCCAACGTCCTGACTTTC.